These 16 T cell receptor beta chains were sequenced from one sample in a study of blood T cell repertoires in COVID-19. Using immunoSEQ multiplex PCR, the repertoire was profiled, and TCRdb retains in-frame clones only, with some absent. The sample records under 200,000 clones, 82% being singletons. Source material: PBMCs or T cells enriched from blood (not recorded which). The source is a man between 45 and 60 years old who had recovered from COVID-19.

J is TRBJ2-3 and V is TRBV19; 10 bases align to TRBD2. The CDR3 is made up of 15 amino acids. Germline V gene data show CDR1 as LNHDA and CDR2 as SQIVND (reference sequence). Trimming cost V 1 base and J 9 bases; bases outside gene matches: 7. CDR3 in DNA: TGTGCCAGTAGTATAGGTCCTCTAGCGGGAGAAACGCAGTATTTT. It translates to CASSIGPLAGETQYF.

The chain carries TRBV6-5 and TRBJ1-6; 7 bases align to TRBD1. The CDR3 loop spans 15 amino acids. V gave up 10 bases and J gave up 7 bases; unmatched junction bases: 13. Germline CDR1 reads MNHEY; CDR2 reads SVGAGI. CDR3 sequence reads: CATTLEGARNSPLHF. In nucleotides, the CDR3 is TGTGCCACGACTCTCGAGGGGGCGAGGAATTCACCCCTCCACTTT.

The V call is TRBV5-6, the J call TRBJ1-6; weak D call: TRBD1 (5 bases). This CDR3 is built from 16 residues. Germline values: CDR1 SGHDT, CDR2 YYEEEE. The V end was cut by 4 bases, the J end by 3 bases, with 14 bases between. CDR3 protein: CASSPSGGDYNSPLHF. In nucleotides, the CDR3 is TGTGCCAGCAGCCCGAGCGGGGGTGACTATAATTCACCCCTCCACTTT.

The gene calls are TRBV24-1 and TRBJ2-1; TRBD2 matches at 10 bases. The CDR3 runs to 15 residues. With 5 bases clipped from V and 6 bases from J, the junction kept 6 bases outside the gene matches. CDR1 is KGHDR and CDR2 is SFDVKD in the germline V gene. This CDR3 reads CATSASGLAINEQFF. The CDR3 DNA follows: TGTGCCACCAGTGCCTCGGGACTAGCGATCAATGAGCAGTTCTTC.

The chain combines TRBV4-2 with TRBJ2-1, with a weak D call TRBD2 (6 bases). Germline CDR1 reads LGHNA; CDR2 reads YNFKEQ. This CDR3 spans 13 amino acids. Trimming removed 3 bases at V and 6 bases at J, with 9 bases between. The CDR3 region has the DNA TGTGCCAGCAGCCACCGACTAGTCAATGAGCAGTTCTTC. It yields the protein CASSHRLVNEQFF.

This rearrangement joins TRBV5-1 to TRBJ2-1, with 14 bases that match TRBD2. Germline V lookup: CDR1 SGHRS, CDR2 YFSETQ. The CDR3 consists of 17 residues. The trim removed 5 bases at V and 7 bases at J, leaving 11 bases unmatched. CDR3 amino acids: CASRYRLAGGSGNEQFF. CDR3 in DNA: TGCGCCAGCAGGTATAGACTAGCGGGGGGGTCTGGAAATGAGCAGTTCTTC.

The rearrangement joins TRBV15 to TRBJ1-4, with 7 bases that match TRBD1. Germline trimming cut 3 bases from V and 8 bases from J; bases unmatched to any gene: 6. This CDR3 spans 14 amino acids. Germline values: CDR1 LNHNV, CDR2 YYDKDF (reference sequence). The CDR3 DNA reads TGTGCCACCAGCAGGACAGGGAGAGAGGAAAAACTGTTTTTT. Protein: CATSRTGREEKLFF.

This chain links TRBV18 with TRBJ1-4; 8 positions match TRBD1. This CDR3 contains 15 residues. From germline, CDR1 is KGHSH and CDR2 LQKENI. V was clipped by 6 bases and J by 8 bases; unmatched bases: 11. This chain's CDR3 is CASSYDQGALEKLFF. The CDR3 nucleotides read TGTGCCAGCTCGTACGATCAGGGGGCGTTAGAAAAACTGTTTTTT.

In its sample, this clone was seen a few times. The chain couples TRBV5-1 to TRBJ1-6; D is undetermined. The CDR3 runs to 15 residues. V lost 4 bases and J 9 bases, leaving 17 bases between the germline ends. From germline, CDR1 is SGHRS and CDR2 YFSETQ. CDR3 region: CASSPEDRTGSPLHF. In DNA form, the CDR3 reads TGCGCCAGCAGCCCGGAGGACCGAACCGGTTCACCCCTCCACTTT.

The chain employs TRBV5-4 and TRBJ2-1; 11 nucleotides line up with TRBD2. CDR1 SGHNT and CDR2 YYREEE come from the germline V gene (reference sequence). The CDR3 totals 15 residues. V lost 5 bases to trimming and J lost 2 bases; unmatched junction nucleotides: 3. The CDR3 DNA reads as TGTGCCAGCAGACCGACTAGCGGGACCTACAATGAGCAGTTCTTC. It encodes CASRPTSGTYNEQFF. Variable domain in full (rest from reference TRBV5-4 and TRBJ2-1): ETGVTQSPTHLIKTRGQQVTLRCSSQSGHNTVSWYQQALGQGPQFIFQYYREEENGRGNFPPRFSGLQFPNYSSELNVNALELDDSALYLCASRPTSGTYNEQFFGPGTRLTVL.

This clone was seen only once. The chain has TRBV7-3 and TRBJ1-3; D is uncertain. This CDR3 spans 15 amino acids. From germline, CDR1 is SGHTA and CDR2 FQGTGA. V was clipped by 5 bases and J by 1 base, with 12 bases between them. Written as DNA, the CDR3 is TGTGCCAGCAGCCTCTCGCCGACTTCTGGAAACACCATATATTTT. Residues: CASSLSPTSGNTIYF. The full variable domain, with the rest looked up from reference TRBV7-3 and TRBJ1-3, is GAGVSQTPSNKVTEKGKYVELRCDPISGHTALYWYRQSLGQGPEFLIYFQGTGAADDSGLPNDRFFAVRPEGSVSTLKIQRTERGDSAVYLCASSLSPTSGNTIYFGEGSWLTVV.

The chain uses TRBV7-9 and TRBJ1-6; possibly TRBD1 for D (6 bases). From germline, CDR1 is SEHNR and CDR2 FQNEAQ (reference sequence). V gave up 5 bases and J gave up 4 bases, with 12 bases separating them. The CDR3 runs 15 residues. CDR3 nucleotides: TGTGCCAGCAGCGCCCCAGGGGCGTATAATTCACCCCTCCACTTT. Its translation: CASSAPGAYNSPLHF.

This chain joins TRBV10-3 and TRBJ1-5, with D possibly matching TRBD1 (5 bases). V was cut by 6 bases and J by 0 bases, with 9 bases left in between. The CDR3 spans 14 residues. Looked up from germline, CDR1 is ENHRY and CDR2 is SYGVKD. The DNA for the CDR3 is TGTGCCATCAGCGACAGCAATAGCAATCAGCCCCAGCATTTT. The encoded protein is CAISDSNSNQPQHF.

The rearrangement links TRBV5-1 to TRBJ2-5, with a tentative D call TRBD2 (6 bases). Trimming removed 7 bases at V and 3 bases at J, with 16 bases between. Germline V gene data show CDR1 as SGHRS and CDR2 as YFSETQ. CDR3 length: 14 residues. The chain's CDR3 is CASRREGTEETQYF. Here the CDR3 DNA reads TGCGCCAGCCGGAGGGAAGGCACAGAAGAGACCCAGTACTTC.

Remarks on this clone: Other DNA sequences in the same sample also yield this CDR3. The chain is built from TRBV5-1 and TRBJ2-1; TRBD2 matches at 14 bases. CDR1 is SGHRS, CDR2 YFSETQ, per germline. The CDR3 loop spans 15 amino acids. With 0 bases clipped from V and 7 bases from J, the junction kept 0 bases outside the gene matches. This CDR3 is CASSLGLAGGNEQFF. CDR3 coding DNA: TGCGCCAGCAGCTTGGGACTAGCGGGGGGGAATGAGCAGTTCTTC. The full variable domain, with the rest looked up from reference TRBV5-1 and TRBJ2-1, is KAGVTQTPRYLIKTRGQQVTLSCSPISGHRSVSWYQQTPGQGLQFLFEYFSETQRNKGNFPGRFSGRQFSNSRSEMNVSTLELGDSALYLCASSLGLAGGNEQFFGPGTRLTVL.

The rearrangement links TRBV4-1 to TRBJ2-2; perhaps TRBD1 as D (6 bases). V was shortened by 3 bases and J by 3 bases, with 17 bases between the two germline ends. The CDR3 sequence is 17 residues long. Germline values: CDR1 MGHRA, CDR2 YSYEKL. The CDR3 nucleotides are TGCGCCAGCAGCCACCAACCCGGGACACAATACACCGGGGAGCTGTTTTTT. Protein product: CASSHQPGTQYTGELFF.